The T cell receptor (beta chain) under discussion was sequenced for a study of identical twins. Study results and caveats: Analyses of zero insertions could be partly confounded by invariant MAIT and iNKT cells.

Comments on this clonotype: The antigen remains undetermined.

The CDR3 consists of 15 residues. Trimming took off 0 bases at V and 2 bases at J, with 10 bases between the two ends. CDR1 and CDR2 (germline): SGHRS, YFSETQ. TCRdb passed the 5' RACE reads through MiXCR, listing each CDR3 protein once. The sample holds about 550,000 distinct CDR3 sequences, approximately 20% seen once. This same sample was also part of a study on yellow fever vaccine responses in identical twins.

This rearrangement joins TRBV5-1 to TRBJ2-3, with D hard to call. Specimen: CD4+ T cells sorted from blood. This sequence was found in a woman aged 18-29 years in good health. CDR3 sequence reads: CASSLDGPITDTQYF. Written as DNA, the CDR3 is TGCGCCAGCAGCTTGGACGGCCCGATCACAGATACGCAGTATTTT.